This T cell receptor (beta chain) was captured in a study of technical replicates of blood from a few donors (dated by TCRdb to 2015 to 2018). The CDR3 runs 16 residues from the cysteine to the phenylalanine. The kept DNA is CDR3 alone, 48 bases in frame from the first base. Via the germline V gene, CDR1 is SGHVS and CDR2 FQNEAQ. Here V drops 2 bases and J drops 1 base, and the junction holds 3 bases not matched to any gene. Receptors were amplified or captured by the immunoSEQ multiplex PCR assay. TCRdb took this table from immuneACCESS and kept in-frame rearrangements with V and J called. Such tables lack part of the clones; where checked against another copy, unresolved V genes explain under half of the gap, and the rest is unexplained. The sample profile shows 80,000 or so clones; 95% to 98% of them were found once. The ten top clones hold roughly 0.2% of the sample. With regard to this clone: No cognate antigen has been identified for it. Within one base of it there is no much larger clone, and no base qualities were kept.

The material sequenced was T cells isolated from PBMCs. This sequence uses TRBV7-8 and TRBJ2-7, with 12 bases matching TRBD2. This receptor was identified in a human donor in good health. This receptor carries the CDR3 CASSLLAGGSSYEQYF. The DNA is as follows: TGTGCCAGCAGCTTACTAGCGGGAGGGAGTTCCTACGAGCAGTACTTC.